The entry below gives a single T cell receptor (beta chain) sequence along with its context. The antigen remains undetermined. These data belong to a study of radiation and T cells in renal cell carcinoma. Study findings and constraints: No pretreatment tumor biopsies were available for baseline clonotypes. From baseline, blood top tumor clonotypes peaked at 2 weeks post-radiation.

Repertoires were generated with immunoSEQ multiplex PCR, while TCRdb's copy carries only in-frame clones and drops some. The sample has 140,000 to 150,000 clones, 65% to 90% seen once. Time point described: blood 4 weeks post-SBRT, at nephrectomy. Treatment indicated: 15 Gy SBRT to primary tumor, nephrectomy 4 weeks later. Nephrectomy followed 15 Gy stereotactic body radiation by 4 weeks. After SBRT, blood was collected at 2 and 4 weeks, plus baseline. The germline V gene has CDR1 SGHTA and CDR2 FQGNSA. The CDR3 has 14 residues. V was pared by 5 bases and J by 2 bases, with 6 bases of the junction left unmatched.

This TCR was recovered from a woman aged 45-60 years with renal cell carcinoma. This chain links TRBV7-2 with TRBJ2-7; 7 positions match TRBD1. Sequenced here: blood, sampled from a patient whose treatment included radiotherapy and nephrectomy. The CDR3 reads CASSPRQGTYEQYF. DNA for the CDR3: TGTGCCAGCAGCCCTCGACAGGGTACCTACGAGCAGTACTTC.